This is a list of T cell receptor beta chains from one sample in a study of CD8 T cells in Susac syndrome. Using its own MiXCR run on the immunoSEQ multiplex PCR reads, TCRdb lists one record per CDR3 protein. The sample comprises roughly 110,000 distinct CDR3 sequences, approximately 94% of which are singletons, and 0.4% to 0.5% rests with the top ten. Sequencing input: CD8+ T cells from PBMCs. The receptor source for this set is a human donor with Susac syndrome. CDR3s include the opening cysteine and the closing phenylalanine or tryptophan. Fields, in order: J gene, V gene, clone size, D gene, CDR3 protein, CDR3 DNA. D genes are given only for firm matches. Rows give clone size only sometimes, using once, few, many, or a class for an expanded clone.

J: TRBJ1-2
V: TRBV5-1
size: once
D: .
CDR3: CASSGTGSNYGYTF
DNA: TGCGCCAGCAGCGGAACAGGGTCCAACTATGGCTACACCTTC

J: TRBJ1-1
V: TRBV19
size: .
D: .
CDR3: CASSMTRYTEAFF
DNA: TGTGCCAGTAGTATGACCCGATACACTGAAGCTTTCTTT

J: TRBJ2-6
V: TRBV5-4
size: .
D: TRBD2
CDR3: CASSSLAGGTDLTF
DNA: TGTGCCAGCAGCTCCTTAGCGGGGGGGACGGACCTGACTTTC

J: TRBJ2-7
V: TRBV12-3/TRBV12-4
size: .
D: .
CDR3: CASSFNTYEQYF
DNA: TGTGCCAGCAGTTTCAACACCTACGAGCAGTACTTC

J: TRBJ1-2
V: TRBV4-1
size: .
D: .
CDR3: CASSQGTNGYTF
DNA: TGCGCCAGCAGCCAAGGGACAAATGGCTACACCTTC

J: TRBJ2-7
V: TRBV25-1
size: .
D: .
CDR3: CASSAHGTGSEQYF
DNA: TGTGCCAGCAGTGCTCACGGTACTGGGAGCGAGCAGTACTTC

J: TRBJ1-2
V: TRBV4-1
size: .
D: .
CDR3: CASSQERGEAYGYTF
DNA: TGCGCCAGCAGCCAAGAACGGGGAGAGGCCTATGGCTACACCTTC

J: TRBJ1-4
V: TRBV15
size: .
D: TRBD1
CDR3: CATSDDRVLEKLFF
DNA: TGTGCCACCAGCGATGACAGGGTCCTTGAAAAACTGTTTTTT

J: TRBJ2-7
V: TRBV20-1
size: .
D: .
CDR3: CSARDPVALSYEQYF
DNA: TGCAGTGCTAGAGATCCTGTGGCACTCTCCTACGAGCAGTACTTC

J: TRBJ1-1
V: TRBV11-2
size: .
D: .
CDR3: CASSPSAPEAFF
DNA: TGTGCCAGCAGCCCTAGCGCTCCGGAAGCTTTCTTT

J: TRBJ2-5
V: TRBV2
size: .
D: .
CDR3: CASIWITSDEGGTQYF
DNA: TGTGCCAGCATATGGATCACTAGCGACGAGGGGGGGACCCAGTACTTC

J: TRBJ1-3
V: TRBV20-1
size: .
D: .
CDR3: CSAREVSGNTIYF
DNA: TGCAGTGCTAGAGAGGTTTCTGGAAACACCATATATTTT

J: TRBJ2-5
V: TRBV21-1
size: .
D: .
CDR3: CASSKGFQETQYF
DNA: TGTGCCAGCAGCAAAGGGTTCCAAGAGACCCAGTACTTC

J: TRBJ2-6
V: TRBV9
size: .
D: TRBD1
CDR3: CASSDDEGAGANVLTF
DNA: TGTGCCAGCAGCGACGATGAGGGGGCCGGGGCCAACGTCCTGACTTTC

J: TRBJ2-3
V: TRBV9
size: .
D: .
CDR3: CASRGSTDTQYF
DNA: TGTGCCTCGCGGGGTAGCACAGATACGCAGTATTTT

J: TRBJ2-1
V: TRBV4-2
size: .
D: .
CDR3: CASSPTEGPLGEQFF
DNA: TGTGCCAGCAGCCCAACAGAGGGGCCCTTGGGTGAGCAGTTCTTC

J: TRBJ1-2
V: TRBV6-6
size: .
D: TRBD1
CDR3: CASSPTGGYRGYTF
DNA: TGTGCCAGCAGTCCCACAGGGGGCTATCGTGGCTACACCTTC